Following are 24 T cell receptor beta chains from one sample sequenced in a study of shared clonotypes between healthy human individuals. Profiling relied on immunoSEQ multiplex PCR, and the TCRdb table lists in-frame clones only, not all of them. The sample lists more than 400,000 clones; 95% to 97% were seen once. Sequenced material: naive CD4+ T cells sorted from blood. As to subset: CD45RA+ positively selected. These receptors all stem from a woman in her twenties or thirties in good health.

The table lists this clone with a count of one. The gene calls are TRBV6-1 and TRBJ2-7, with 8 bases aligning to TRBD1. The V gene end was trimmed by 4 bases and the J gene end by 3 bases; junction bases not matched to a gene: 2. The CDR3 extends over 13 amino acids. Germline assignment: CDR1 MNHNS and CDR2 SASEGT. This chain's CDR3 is CASSADRGYEQYF. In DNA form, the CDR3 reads TGTGCCAGCAGTGCCGACAGGGGCTACGAGCAGTACTTC.

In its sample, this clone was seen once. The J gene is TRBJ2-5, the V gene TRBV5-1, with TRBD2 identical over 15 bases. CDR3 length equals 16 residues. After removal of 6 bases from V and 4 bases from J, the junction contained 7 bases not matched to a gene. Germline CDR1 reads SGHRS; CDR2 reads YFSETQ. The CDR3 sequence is CASTGGLAGGPETQYF. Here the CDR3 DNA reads TGCGCCAGCACGGGGGGACTAGCGGGAGGCCCAGAGACCCAGTACTTC.

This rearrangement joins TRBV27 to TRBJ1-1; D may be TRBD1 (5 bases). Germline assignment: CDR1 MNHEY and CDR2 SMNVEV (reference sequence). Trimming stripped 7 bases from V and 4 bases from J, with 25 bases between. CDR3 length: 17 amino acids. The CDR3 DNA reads TGTGCCAGCAAGGATCTATCAGGCAAGGGGCGGTTCACTGAAGCTTTCTTT. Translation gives CASKDLSGKGRFTEAFF.

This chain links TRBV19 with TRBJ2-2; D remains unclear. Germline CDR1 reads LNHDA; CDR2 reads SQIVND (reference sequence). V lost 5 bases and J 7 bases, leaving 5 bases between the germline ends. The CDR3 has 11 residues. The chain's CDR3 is CASSWSGELFF. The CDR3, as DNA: TGTGCCAGTAGTTGGAGCGGGGAGCTGTTTTTT.

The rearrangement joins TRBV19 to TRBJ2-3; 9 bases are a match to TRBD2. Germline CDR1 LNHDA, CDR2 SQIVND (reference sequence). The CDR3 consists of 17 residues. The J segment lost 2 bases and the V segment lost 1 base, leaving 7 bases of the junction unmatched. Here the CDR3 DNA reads TGTGCCAGTAGTATAGTGGCTAGCGGGACCGTCACAGATACGCAGTATTTT. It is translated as CASSIVASGTVTDTQYF.

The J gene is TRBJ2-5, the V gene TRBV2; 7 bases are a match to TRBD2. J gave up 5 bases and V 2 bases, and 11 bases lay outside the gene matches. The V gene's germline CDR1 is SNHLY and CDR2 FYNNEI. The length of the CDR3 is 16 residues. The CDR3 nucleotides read TGTGCCAGCAGTGAATGGTTAGCTTGGGAGGGGGAGACCCAGTACTTC. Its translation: CASSEWLAWEGETQYF.

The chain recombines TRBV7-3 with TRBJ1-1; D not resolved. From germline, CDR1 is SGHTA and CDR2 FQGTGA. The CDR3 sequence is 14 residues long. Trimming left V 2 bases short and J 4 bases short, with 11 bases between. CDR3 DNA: TGTGCCAGCAGCTTAGTGGCAGGCTTCACTGAAGCTTTCTTT. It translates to CASSLVAGFTEAFF.

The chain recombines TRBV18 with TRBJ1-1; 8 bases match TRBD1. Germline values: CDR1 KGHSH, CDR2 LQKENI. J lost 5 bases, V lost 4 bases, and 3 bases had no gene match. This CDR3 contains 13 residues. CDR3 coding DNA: TGTGCCAGCTCACAAAGACAGGGGACTGAAGCTTTCTTT. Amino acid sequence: CASSQRQGTEAFF.

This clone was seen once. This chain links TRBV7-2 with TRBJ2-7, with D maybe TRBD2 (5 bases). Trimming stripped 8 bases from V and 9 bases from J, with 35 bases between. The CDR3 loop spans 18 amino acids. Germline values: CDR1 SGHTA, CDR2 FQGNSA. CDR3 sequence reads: CASRSLAKSFQGLLGQYF. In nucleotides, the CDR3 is TGTGCCAGCCGCAGCTTAGCGAAATCCTTTCAAGGGCTTTTAGGGCAGTACTTC.

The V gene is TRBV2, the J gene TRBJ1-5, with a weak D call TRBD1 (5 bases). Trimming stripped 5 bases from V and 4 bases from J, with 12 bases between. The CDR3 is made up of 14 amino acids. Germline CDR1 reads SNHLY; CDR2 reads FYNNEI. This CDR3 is CASSRDGLNQPQHF. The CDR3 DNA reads TGTGCCAGCAGTAGGGACGGCCTTAATCAGCCCCAGCATTTT. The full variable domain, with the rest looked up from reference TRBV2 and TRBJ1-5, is EPEVTQTPSHQVTQMGQEVILRCVPISNHLYFYWYRQILGQKVEFLVSFYNNEISEKSEIFDDQFSVERPDGSNFTLKIRSTKLEDSAMYFCASSRDGLNQPQHFGDGTRLSIL.

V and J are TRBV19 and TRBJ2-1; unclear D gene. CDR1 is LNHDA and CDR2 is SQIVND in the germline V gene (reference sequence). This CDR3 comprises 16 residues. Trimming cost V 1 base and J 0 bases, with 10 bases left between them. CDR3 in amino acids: CASSIGAHSSYNEQFF. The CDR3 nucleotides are TGTGCCAGTAGTATAGGAGCTCACAGCTCCTACAATGAGCAGTTCTTC.

The CDR3 DNA follows: TGTGCCAGCAGCAAAGAGGAAGAAGCAACTAATGAAAAACTGTTTTTT. Translation gives CASSKEEEATNEKLFF. The rearrangement links TRBV21-1 to TRBJ1-4. TRBV21-1 has pseudogene status. The CDR3 covers 16 residues.

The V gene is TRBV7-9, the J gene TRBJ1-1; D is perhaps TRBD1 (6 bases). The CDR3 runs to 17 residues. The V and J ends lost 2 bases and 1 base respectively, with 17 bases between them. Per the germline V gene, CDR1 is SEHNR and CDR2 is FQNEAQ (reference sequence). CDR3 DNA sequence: TGTGCCAGCAGCTTACTGGGACCCCGGGACAAGAACACTGAAGCTTTCTTT. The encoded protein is CASSLLGPRDKNTEAFF.

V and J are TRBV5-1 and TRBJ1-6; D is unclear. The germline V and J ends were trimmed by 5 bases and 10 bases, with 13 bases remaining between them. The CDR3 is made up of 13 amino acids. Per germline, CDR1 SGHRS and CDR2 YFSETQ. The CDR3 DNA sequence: TGCGCCAGCAGGGAGGGAGAGGAATCACCCCTCCACTTT. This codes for CASREGEESPLHF.

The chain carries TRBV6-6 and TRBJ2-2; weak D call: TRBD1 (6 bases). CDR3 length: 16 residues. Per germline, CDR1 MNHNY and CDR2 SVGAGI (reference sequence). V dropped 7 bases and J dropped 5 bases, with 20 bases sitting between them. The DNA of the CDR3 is TGTGCCAGCACCTGGATTAGTGGGGGCGGGACCGGGGAGCTGTTTTTT. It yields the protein CASTWISGGGTGELFF.

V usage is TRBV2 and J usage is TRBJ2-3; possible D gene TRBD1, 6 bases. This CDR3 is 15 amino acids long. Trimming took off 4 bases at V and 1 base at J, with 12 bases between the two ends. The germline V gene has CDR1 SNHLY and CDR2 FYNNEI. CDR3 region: CASSGAGVRTDTQYF. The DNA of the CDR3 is TGTGCCAGCAGTGGCGCAGGGGTCCGCACAGATACGCAGTATTTT.

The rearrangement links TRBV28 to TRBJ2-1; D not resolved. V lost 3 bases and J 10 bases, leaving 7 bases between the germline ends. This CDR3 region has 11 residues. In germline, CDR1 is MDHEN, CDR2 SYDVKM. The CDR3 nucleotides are TGTGCCAGCAGTTTCGTTGGGGAGCAGTTCTTC. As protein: CASSFVGEQFF. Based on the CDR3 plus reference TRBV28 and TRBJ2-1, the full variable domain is DVKVTQSSRYLVKRTGEKVFLECVQDMDHENMFWYRQDPGLGLRLIYFSYDVKMKEKGDIPEGYSVSREKKERFSLILESASTNQTSMYLCASSFVGEQFFGPGTRLTVL.

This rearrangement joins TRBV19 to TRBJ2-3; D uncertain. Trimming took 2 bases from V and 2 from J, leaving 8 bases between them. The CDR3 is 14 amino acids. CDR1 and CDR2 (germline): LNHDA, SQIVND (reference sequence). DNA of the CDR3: TGTGCCAGTAGTATAAGTGACAACACAGATACGCAGTATTTT. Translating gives CASSISDNTDTQYF.

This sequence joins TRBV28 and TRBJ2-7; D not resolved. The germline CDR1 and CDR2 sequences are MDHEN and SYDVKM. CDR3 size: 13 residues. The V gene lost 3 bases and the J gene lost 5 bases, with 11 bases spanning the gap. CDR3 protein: CASSFLGFHEQYF. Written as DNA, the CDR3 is TGTGCCAGCAGTTTCCTAGGGTTCCACGAGCAGTACTTC.

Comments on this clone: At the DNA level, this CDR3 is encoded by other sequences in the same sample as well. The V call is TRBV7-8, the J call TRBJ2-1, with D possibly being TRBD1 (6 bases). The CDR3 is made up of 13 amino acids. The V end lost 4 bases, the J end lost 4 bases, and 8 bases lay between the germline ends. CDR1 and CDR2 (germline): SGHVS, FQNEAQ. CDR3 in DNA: TGTGCCAGCAGCTCCGGGACATACAATGAGCAGTTCTTC. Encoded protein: CASSSGTYNEQFF.

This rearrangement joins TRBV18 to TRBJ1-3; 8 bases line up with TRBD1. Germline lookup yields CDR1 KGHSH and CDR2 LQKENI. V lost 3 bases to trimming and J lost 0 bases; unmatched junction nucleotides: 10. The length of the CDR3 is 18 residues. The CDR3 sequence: CASSPLMTGEFSGNTIYF. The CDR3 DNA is TGTGCCAGCTCACCTCTGATGACAGGGGAATTCTCTGGAAACACCATATATTTT.

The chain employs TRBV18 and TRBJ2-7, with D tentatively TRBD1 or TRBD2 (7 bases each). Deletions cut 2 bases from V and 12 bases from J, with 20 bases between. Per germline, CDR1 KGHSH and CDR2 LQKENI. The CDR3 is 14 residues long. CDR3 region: CASSPGRDRSSTYF. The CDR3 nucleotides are TGTGCCAGCTCACCAGGGAGGGACAGATCAAGTACGTACTTC. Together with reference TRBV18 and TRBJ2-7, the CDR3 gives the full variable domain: NAGVMQNPRHLVRRRGQEARLRCSPMKGHSHVYWYRQLPEEGLKFMVYLQKENIIDESGMPKERFSAEFPKEGPSILRIQQVVRGDSAAYFCASSPGRDRSSTYFGPGTRLTVT.

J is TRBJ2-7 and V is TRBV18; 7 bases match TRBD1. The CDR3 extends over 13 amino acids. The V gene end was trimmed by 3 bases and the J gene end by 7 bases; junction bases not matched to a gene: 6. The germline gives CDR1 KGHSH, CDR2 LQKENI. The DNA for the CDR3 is TGTGCCAGCTCACCGGGACAGCTGGGGGAGCAGTACTTC. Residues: CASSPGQLGEQYF.

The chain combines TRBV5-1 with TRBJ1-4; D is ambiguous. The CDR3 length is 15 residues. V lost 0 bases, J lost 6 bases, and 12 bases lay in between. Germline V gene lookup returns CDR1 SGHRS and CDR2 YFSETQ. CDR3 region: CASSLAPGTDEKLFF. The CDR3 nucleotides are TGCGCCAGCAGCTTGGCACCGGGAACAGATGAAAAACTGTTTTTT.